This TCR beta chain is from a study of blood T cells in healthy people across ages. Broader study findings: Total diversity from one million sequenced T cells was likely underestimated. Unsorted PBMCs prevented conclusive naive versus antigen-experienced comparison.

Trimming cost V 1 base and J 5 bases, with 15 bases left between them. Germline CDR1 is SGHRS and CDR2 is YFSETQ. This CDR3 is 15 amino acids long. Of note for this clonotype: Its antigen is unidentified.

Combining a sample-barcoded 5' primer with a J-beta primer mix, a second PCR ran for roughly 7 to 11 cycles. Sequencing of every sample gave 2.5 million or more CDR3-containing paired-end reads. TCRdb recomputed calls from the 5' RACE reads with MiXCR, one row per CDR3 protein. The table shows 600,000 to 1,000,000 distinct CDR3 sequences, with roughly 25% occurring only once. Another study also made use of these data, one on T cells of mothers and their children. This second study says: Thymic selection, a shaping force on TCR recombination output, acts similarly in related and unrelated pairs.

The chain has TRBV5-1 and TRBJ1-1; D gene uncertain. The sample was blood. The clonotype comes from a boy aged 10-17 years in good health. The CDR3 DNA sequence: TGCGCCAGCAGCTTGATAGGCCCGGTGGGGACTGAAGCTTTCTTT. It encodes CASSLIGPVGTEAFF.